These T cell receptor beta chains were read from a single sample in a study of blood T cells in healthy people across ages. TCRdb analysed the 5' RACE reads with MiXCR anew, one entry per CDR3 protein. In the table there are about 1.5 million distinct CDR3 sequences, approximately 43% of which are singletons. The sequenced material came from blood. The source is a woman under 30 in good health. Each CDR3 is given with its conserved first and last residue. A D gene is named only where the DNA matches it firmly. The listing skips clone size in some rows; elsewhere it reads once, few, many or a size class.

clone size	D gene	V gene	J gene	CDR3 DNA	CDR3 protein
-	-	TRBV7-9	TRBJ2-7	TGTGCCACCCTGGGAGATACAGGGCACTCCTACGAGCAGTACTTC	CATLGDTGHSYEQYF
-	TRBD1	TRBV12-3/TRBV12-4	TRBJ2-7	TGTGCCAGCAGTTTCCGGGACAGGTCCTACGAGCAGTACTTC	CASSFRDRSYEQYF
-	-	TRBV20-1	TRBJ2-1	TGCAGTGCTAGTAGGGCCCCTTTCGGGAAGTACAATGAGCAGTTCTTC	CSASRAPFGKYNEQFF
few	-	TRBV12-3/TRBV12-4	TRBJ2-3	TGTGCCAGCAGTTTGAGGGCAGCTACAGATACGCAGTATTTT	CASSLRAATDTQYF
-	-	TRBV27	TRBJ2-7	TGTGCCAGCAGTTTAGCCTCTAGCGTTGGTTCCTACGAGCAGTACTTC	CASSLASSVGSYEQYF
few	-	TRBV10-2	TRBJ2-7	TGCGCCAGCAGTACCCCCTGGGGTCGGACCTACGAGCAGTACTTC	CASSTPWGRTYEQYF
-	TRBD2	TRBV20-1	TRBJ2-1	TGCAGTCCTAGCGGGGAAGCCTACAATGAGCAGTTCTTC	CSPSGEAYNEQFF
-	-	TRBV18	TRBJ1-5	TGTGCCAGCTCACTTGGACAGAGATATCAGCCCCAGCATTTT	CASSLGQRYQPQHF
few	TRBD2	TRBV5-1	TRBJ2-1	TGCGCCAGCAGCTTGGCCTCGGGGACTAAGGAGCAGTTCTTC	CASSLASGTKEQFF
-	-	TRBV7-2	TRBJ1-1	TGTGCCGGCAGCTTCCGGGGGCAGAACACTGAAGCTTTCTTT	CAGSFRGQNTEAFF
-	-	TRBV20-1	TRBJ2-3	TGCAGTGCTAGCCTCCTGCGTGGCGGGCGAACAGATACGCAGTATTTT	CSASLLRGGRTDTQYF
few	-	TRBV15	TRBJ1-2	TGTGCCACCAGCAGAGATCGGGCAAGCTATGGCTACACCTTC	CATSRDRASYGYTF
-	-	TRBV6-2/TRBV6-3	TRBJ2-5	TGTGCCAGCACCAACAACAGGAGAAGCTACAATGAGCAGTACTTC	CASTNNRRSYNEQYF
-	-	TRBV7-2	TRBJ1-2	TGTGCCAGCAGCTCCAGGGAGGGGGGGTCCTATGGCTACACCTTC	CASSSREGGSYGYTF
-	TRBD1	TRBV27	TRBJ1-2	TGTGCCAGCAGTTTAAACTATGGGACAGGCCCTTGGGGCTACACCTTC	CASSLNYGTGPWGYTF
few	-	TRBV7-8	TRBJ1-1	TGTGCCAGCAGCTTAATCGGGGGGCCCACTGAAGCTTTCTTT	CASSLIGGPTEAFF
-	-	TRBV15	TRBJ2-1	TGTGCCACCAGCAGAGCGACGGGACGGAACAATGAGCAGTTCTTC	CATSRATGRNNEQFF
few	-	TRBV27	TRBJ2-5	TGTGCCAGCGGGACCAAGTACTTC	CASGTKYF
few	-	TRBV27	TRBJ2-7	TGTGCCAGCAGACATCACGGAGGGGGCTACGAGCAGTACTTC	CASRHHGGGYEQYF
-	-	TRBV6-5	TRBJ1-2	TGTGCCAGCAGTTACAGTCCCAGGCGGTATGGCTACACCTTC	CASSYSPRRYGYTF
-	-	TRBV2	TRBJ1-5	TGTGCCAGCAGTGAAGCGCGTGCCCAGCCCCAGCATTTT	CASSEARAQPQHF
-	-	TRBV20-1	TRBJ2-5	TGCAGTGCTAGAGGCCCGGGGACTTACAATGAGCAGTACTTC	CSARGPGTYNEQYF
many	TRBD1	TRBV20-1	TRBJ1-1	TGCAGTGCTATTGGACAGGGTTTTCTGGCTGAAGCTTTCTTT	CSAIGQGFLAEAFF
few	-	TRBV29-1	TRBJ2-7	TGCAGCGTTGAAGATAGGGCAGGGAAGTATCTCGAGCAGTACTTC	CSVEDRAGKYLEQYF
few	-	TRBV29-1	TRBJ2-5	TGCAGCGCACCCGGGACGGTACAAGAGACCCAGTACTTC	CSAPGTVQETQYF
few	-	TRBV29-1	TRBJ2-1	TGCAGCGTTTATGGGGGGTTCTTC	CSVYGGFF
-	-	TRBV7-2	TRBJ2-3	TGTGCCAGCGCCCATGGACGCACAGATACGCAGTATTTT	CASAHGRTDTQYF
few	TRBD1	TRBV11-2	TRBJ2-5	TGTGCCAGCAGCTTCTGGACAGGGGTTGGGGAGACCCAGTACTTC	CASSFWTGVGETQYF
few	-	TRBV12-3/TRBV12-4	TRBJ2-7	TGTGCCAGCAGTTTAGCAAACGGGTTATTCCTCGAGCAGTACTTC	CASSLANGLFLEQYF
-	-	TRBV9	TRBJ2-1	TGTGCCAGCAGCGTAGGGCCGGGCAATGAGCAGTTCTTC	CASSVGPGNEQFF
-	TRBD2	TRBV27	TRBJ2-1	TGTGCCAGCAGAACTGTTACGGGACTAGTGAGTTCCAATGAGCAGTTCTTC	CASRTVTGLVSSNEQFF
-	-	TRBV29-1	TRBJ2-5	TGCAGCGTAGAGAAAAACAGGTACAATGAGCAGTACTTC	CSVEKNRYNEQYF
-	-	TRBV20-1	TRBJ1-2	TGCAGTGCGCATTACAGGGCTCTTGGCTACACCTTC	CSAHYRALGYTF
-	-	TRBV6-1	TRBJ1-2	TGTGCCCGCAGTGGGACCCCGGGACGGACCTTAACTAACTATGGCTACACCTTC	CARSGTPGRTLTNYGYTF
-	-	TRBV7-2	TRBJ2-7	TGTGCCAGTAGCTTAAGGGGTCCTGGGCTCTACGAGCAGTACTTC	CASSLRGPGLYEQYF
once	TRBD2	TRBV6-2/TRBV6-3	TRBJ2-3	TGTGCCAGCAGTTACTCTGTGGGGACTAGCGGGAGTTCAGATACGCAGTATTTT	CASSYSVGTSGSSDTQYF
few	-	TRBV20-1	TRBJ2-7	TGCAGTGCGAGGGCTAGCGAACACTACGAGCAGTACTTC	CSARASEHYEQYF
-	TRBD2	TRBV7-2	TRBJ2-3	TGTGCCAGCAGCTCACAAGCGGGGGGGCAGGCAGATACGCAGTATTTT	CASSSQAGGQADTQYF
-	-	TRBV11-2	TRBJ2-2	TGTGCCAGCAGCTTTAGGGTACAGACCGGGGAGCTGTTTTTT	CASSFRVQTGELFF
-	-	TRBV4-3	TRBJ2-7	TGCGCCAGCAGCCAAGATTCGCGACAGAGCTCCTACAATGAGCAGTACTTC	CASSQDSRQSSYNEQYF
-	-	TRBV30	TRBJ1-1	TGTGCCTGGAGTGTAGTGGCTGAAGCTTTCTTT	CAWSVVAEAFF
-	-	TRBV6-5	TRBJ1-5	TGTGCCAGTCGGACAAGAAATCAGCCCCAGCATTTT	CASRTRNQPQHF
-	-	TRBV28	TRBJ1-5	TGTGCCAGCCTTGCGGGTGCCAGTCAGCCCCAGCATTTT	CASLAGASQPQHF
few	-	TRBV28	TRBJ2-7	TGTGCCAGCAGTTTACTCCACTACGAGCAGTACTTC	CASSLLHYEQYF
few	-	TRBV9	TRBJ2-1	TGTGCCAGCAGCGTAGTAGAGAATGAGCAGTTCTTC	CASSVVENEQFF
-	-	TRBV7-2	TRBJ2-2	TGTGCCAGCAGCTTAATAGGACGTGGGGACACCGGGGAGCTGTTTTTT	CASSLIGRGDTGELFF
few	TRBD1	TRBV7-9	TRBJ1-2	TGTGCCAGCAGCTTAGGACAGGGGATCGCCTATGGCTACACCTTC	CASSLGQGIAYGYTF
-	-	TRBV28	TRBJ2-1	TGTGCCAGCACCTTGGGACCCCTGAACCCCGAGCAGTTCTTC	CASTLGPLNPEQFF
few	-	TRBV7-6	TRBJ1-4	TGTGCCAGCAGCAACGAACGGGCCTGGGGTGAAAAACTGTTTTTT	CASSNERAWGEKLFF
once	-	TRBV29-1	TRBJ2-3	TGCAGCGTTGACAGACAGGCGACAGATACGCAGTATTTT	CSVDRQATDTQYF
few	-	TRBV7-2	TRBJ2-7	TGTGCCAGCAGCTTAGAGCGCGAGGCCCAGTACTTC	CASSLEREAQYF
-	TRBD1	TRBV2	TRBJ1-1	TGTGCCAGCAGTCGGGACAGGTCGCTCACTGAAGCTTTCTTT	CASSRDRSLTEAFF
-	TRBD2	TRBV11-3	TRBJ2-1	TGTGCCAGGACCGGCGGGAGTTGTTACAATGAGCAGTTCTTC	CARTGGSCYNEQFF
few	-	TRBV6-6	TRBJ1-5	TGTGCCAGCAGATCCGACAAGCTTTATAGCAATCAGCCCCAGCATTTT	CASRSDKLYSNQPQHF
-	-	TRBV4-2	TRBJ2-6	TGTGCCAGCAGCCAAGACACGAACTCTGGGGCCAACGTCCTGACTTTC	CASSQDTNSGANVLTF
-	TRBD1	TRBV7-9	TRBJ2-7	TGTGCCAGCAGAGGACAGGACAGCTCCTACGAGCAGTACTTC	CASRGQDSSYEQYF
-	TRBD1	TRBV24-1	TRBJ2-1	TGTGCCACCAGTGACACAGGGGACGATGAGCAGTTCTTC	CATSDTGDDEQFF
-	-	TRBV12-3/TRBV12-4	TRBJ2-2	TGTGCCAGCAGTTTATGGTCGGCGAACACCGGGGAGCTGTTTTTT	CASSLWSANTGELFF
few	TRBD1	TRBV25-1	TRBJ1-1	TGTGCCAGCAGTGCACTACAGGGGGCTGGCATGAACACTGAAGCTTTCTTT	CASSALQGAGMNTEAFF